The source of this T cell receptor (beta chain) is a study of CD8 T cells in ankylosing spondylitis. General study results and limits: Clones linked to disease were reported to show significant enrichment in matched ankylosing spondylitis synovial fluid.

In its sample, this clonotype was seen many times. What it binds is unknown. Germline assignment: CDR1 SNHLY and CDR2 FYNNEI. This CDR3 region has 13 residues. V lost 7 bases and J lost 1, with 11 bases in between. TCRdb passed the 5' RACE reads through MiXCR, listing each CDR3 protein once. This table holds more than 300,000 distinct CDR3 sequences, around a tenth found once. The TCR sequence derives from a female donor with ankylosing spondylitis or in good health (not recorded which). This chain joins TRBV2 and TRBJ2-7; D is ambiguous. The sample was blood, either unsorted or a sorted T cell fraction (not recorded which). CDR3 in amino acids: CASTLDESYEQYF. Here the CDR3 DNA reads TGTGCCAGCACACTGGACGAGTCCTACGAGCAGTACTTC.